This TCR beta chain appears in the sequencing data of a study of T cell repertoires in cytomegalovirus infection. At the level of the study: Well-studied HLA-B-restricted epitopes and recently identified HLA-C-restricted epitopes of CMV were both used in the study.

Study findings and constraints: Carriage of CMV together with the relevant HLA was identifiable through cumulative public TCR beta family frequency.

A note on this clonotype: Antigen unknown.

TCRdb itself ran the reads through MiXCR, one entry per CDR3 protein. The sample gives around 710,000 distinct CDR3 sequences, approximately 32% of which show up once; around 13% is in the top ten. The clonotype comes from a human donor in good health (CMV status not recorded). Some clones in this sample may be carry-over from other donors' samples. Specimen: cultured CD8+ T cells from PBMCs, collected from culture after CMV antigen stimulation.

The CDR3 reads CASSPRVAGDPYEQYF. The CDR3 DNA reads as TGTGCCAGCAGCCCTCGAGTGGCGGGGGACCCCTACGAGCAGTACTTC. The chain is built from TRBV5-6 and TRBJ2-7; 7 nucleotides line up with TRBD2. The ends lost 4 bases at V and 2 bases at J; junction bases unmatched: 12. Per the germline V gene, CDR1 is SGHDT and CDR2 is YYEEEE. This CDR3 contains 16 residues. Full variable domain (missing parts from reference TRBV5-6 and TRBJ2-7): DAGVTQSPTHLIKTRGQQVTLRCSPKSGHDTVSWYQQALGQGPQFIFQYYEEEERQRGNFPDRFSGHQFPNYSSELNVNALLLGDSALYLCASSPRVAGDPYEQYFGPGTRLTVT.